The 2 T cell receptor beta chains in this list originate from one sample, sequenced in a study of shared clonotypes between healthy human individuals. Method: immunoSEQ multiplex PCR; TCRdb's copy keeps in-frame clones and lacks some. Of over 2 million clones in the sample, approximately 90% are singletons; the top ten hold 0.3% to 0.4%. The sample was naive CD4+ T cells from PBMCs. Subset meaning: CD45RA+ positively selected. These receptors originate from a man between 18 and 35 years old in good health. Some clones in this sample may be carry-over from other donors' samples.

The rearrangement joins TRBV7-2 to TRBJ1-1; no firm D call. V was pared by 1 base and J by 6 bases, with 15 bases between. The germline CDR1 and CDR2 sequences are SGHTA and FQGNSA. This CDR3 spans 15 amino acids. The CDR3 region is CASSLEAVVRAEAFF. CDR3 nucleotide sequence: TGTGCCAGCAGCTTAGAGGCAGTAGTAAGGGCTGAAGCTTTCTTT. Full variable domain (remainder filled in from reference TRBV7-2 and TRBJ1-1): GAGVSQSPSNKVTEKGKDVELRCDPISGHTALYWYRQSLGQGLEFLIYFQGNSAPDKSGLPSDRFSAERTGGSVSTLTIQRTQQEDSAVYLCASSLEAVVRAEAFFGQGTRLTVV.

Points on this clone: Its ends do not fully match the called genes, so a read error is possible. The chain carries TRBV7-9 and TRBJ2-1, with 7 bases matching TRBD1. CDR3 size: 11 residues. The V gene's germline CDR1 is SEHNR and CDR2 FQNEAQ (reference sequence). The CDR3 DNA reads TGTGCCAGCAGCTTAGGGACAGGCCTACTCTTC. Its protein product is CASSLGTGLLF. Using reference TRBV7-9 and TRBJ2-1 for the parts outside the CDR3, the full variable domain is DTGVSQNPRHKITKRGQNVTFRCDPISEHNRLYWYRQTLGQGPEFLTYFQNEAQLEKSRLLSDRFSAERPKGSFSTLEIQRTEQGDSAMYLCASSLGTGLLFGPGTRLTVL.